This T cell receptor beta chain is from a study of CDR3 diversity in severe acne. TCRdb re-called the PCR reads with MiXCR, one entry per CDR3 protein. The top ten clones hold roughly an eighth of a sample with about 86,000 distinct CDR3 sequences, about 54% of them seen once. The length of the CDR3 is 12 residues. The trim removed 4 bases at V and 6 bases at J, leaving 4 bases unmatched. The germline V gene encodes CDR1 SQVTM and CDR2 ANQGSEA. This TCR came from a male donor in good health, without acne. Sequencing was done on a sample of blood. The chain links TRBV29-1 to TRBJ2-7, with 9 bases lining up with TRBD1. The CDR3 DNA reads as TGCAGCGTTGCGGGACAGGGAACCGAGCAGTACTTC. This gives the protein CSVAGQGTEQYF.